The clone carrying this TCR beta chain was counted only a few times. Its target is not known. The CDR3 runs 12 residues. Trimming took 5 bases from V and 5 from J, leaving 4 bases between them. Germline CDR1 SEHNR, CDR2 FQNEAQ (reference sequence). This sample was taken from a study of beta chain features in type 1 diabetes. Sequenced material consisted of expressed TCRB transcripts (all of the isolated RNA was reverse transcribed). Repertoires were generated with immunoSEQ multiplex PCR, while TCRdb's copy carries only in-frame clones and drops some. The sample carries 600,000 or so clones, 9.5% to 15% recorded once. Findings and caveats of the study: Significant though moderate, a shortening of TCRB CDR3s appeared in all four CD4+ subsets of Type 1 diabetes patients.

This clonotype originated in a man aged 25 to 45 with type 1 diabetes. Sequencing input: naive CD4+ T cells from blood. J is TRBJ1-6 and V is TRBV7-9; no definite D call. For the CDR3, the DNA is TGTGCCAGCAGCCGGGATAATTCACCCCTCCACTTT. It yields the protein CASSRDNSPLHF.